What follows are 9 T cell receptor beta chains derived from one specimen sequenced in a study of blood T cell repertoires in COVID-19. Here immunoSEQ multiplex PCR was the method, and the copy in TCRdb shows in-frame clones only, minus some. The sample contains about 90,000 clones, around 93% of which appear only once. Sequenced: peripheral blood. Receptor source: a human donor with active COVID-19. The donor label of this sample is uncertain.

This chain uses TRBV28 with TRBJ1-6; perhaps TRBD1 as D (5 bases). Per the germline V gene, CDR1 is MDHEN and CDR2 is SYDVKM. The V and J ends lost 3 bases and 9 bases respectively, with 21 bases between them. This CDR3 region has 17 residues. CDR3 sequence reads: CASSFAQGSGLGSPLHF. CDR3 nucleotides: TGTGCCAGCAGTTTCGCCCAAGGGTCAGGGCTGGGTTCACCCCTCCACTTT.

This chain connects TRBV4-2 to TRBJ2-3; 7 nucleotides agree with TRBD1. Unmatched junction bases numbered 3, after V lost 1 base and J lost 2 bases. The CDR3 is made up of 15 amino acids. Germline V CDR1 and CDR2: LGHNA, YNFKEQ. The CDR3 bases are TGTGCCAGCAGCCAAGGAGGGGGCTACACAGATACGCAGTATTTT. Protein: CASSQGGGYTDTQYF.

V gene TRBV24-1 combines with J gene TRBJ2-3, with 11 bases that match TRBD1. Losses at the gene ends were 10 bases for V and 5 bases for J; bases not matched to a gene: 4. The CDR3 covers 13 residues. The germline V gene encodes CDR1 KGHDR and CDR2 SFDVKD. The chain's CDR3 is CATRTGGEDTQYF. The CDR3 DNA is TGTGCCACGCGGACAGGGGGCGAAGATACGCAGTATTTT.

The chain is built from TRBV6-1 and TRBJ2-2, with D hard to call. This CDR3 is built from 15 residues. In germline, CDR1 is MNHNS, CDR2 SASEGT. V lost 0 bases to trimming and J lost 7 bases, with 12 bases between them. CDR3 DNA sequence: TGTGCCAGCAGTGAAGCGAGGCTGACCAACGGGGAGCTGTTTTTT. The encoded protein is CASSEARLTNGELFF.

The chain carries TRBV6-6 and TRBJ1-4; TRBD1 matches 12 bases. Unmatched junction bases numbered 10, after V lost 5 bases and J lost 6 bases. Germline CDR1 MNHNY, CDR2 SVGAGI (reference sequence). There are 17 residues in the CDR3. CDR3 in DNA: TGTGCCAGCAGTCGTCCCGGGACAGGGGGCGCAGATGAAAAACTGTTTTTT. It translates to CASSRPGTGGADEKLFF.

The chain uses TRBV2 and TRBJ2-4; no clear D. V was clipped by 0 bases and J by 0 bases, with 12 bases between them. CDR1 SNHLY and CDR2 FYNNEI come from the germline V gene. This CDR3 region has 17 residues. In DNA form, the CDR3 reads TGTGCCAGCAGTGAAGCGCAGGATATACTAGCCAAAAACATTCAGTACTTC. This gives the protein CASSEAQDILAKNIQYF. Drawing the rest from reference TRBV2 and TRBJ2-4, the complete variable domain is EPEVTQTPSHQVTQMGQEVILRCVPISNHLYFYWYRQILGQKVEFLVSFYNNEISEKSEIFDDQFSVERPDGSNFTLKIRSTKLEDSAMYFCASSEAQDILAKNIQYFGAGTRLSVL.

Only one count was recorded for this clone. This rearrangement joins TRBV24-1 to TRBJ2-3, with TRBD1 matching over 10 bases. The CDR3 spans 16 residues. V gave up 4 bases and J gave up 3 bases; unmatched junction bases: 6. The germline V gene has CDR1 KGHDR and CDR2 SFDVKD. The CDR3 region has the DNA TGTGCCACCAGTGAGGGACAGGGGCATTGGACAGATACGCAGTATTTT. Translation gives CATSEGQGHWTDTQYF.

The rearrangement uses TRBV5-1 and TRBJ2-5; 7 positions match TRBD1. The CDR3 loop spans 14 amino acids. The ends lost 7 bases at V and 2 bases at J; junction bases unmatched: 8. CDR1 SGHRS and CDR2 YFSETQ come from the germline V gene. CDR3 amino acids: CASRRTGLQETQYF. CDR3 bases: TGCGCCAGCCGTCGGACAGGCCTACAAGAGACCCAGTACTTC. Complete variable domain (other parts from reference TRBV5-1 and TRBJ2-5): KAGVTQTPRYLIKTRGQQVTLSCSPISGHRSVSWYQQTPGQGLQFLFEYFSETQRNKGNFPGRFSGRQFSNSRSEMNVSTLELGDSALYLCASRRTGLQETQYFGPGTRLLVL.

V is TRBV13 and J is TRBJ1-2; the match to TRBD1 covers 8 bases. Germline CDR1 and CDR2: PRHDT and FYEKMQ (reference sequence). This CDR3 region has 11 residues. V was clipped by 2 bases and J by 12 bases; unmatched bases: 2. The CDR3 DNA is TGTGCCAGCAGCTTACAGGGGGCGAACACCTTC. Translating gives CASSLQGANTF.